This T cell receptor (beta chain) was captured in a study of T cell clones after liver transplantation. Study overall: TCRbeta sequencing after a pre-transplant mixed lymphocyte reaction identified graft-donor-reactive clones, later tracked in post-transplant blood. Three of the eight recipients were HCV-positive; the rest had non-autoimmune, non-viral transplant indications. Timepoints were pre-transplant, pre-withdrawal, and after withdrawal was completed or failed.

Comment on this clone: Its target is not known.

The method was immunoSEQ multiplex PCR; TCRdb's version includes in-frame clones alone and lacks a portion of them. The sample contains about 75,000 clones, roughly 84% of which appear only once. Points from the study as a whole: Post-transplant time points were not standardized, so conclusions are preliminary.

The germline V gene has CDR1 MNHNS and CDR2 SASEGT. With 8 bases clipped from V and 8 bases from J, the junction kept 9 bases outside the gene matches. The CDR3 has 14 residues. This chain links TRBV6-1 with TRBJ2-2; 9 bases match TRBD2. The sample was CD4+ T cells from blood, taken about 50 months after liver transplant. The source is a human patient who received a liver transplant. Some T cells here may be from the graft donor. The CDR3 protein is CASRVEAGGGELFF. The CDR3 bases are TGTGCCAGCCGAGTCGAAGCGGGAGGTGGGGAGCTGTTTTTT.